The 17 T cell receptor beta chains below come from one sample, sequenced in a study of cytomegalovirus exposure and HLA in healthy donors. The PCR used 60 Vbeta and 13 Jbeta primers. Assay used: immunoSEQ multiplex PCR; TCRdb lists only in-frame clones, some missing. The sample includes about 140,000 clones, roughly 70% seen only once; the top ten take 4% to 5.5%. The specimen was PBMCs. The receptors shown here come from a man aged 55-75 years in good health and CMV-seronegative.

This chain joins TRBV6-1 and TRBJ2-3; 9 bases are shared with TRBD1. The CDR3 loop spans 13 amino acids. V shed 6 bases, J shed 4 bases, and the junction held 2 bases outside the gene matches. From germline, CDR1 is MNHNS and CDR2 SASEGT. The CDR3: CASRDRGADTQYF. CDR3 coding DNA: TGTGCCAGCAGAGACAGGGGGGCAGATACGCAGTATTTT.

This clone has just a few counts. The genes are TRBV19 and TRBJ1-1; maybe TRBD1 (6 bases). This CDR3 is built from 16 residues. The V gene's germline CDR1 is LNHDA and CDR2 SQIVND (reference sequence). Trimming cost V 7 bases and J 1 base, with 19 bases left between them. The CDR3, as DNA: TGTGCCAGTATGGCTCCGGGACAATTATCGAACACTGAAGCTTTCTTT. Translating it yields CASMAPGQLSNTEAFF. The full variable domain, completed using reference TRBV19 and TRBJ1-1, is DGGITQSPKYLFRKEGQNVTLSCEQNLNHDAMYWYRQDPGQGLRLIYYSQIVNDFQKGDIAEGYSVSREKKESFPLTVTSAQKNPTAFYLCASMAPGQLSNTEAFFGQGTRLTVV.

This sequence joins TRBV5-7 and TRBJ2-1, with TRBD1 identical over 10 bases. TRBV5-7 is sorted into the ORF group, with uncertain function. The V and J ends lost 5 bases and 8 bases, in that order; junction bases with no gene match: 13. This CDR3 region has 16 residues. CDR3: CASSLQSGTGDDEQFF. CDR3 sequence (DNA): TGTGCCAGCAGTTTACAGTCCGGGACAGGGGACGATGAGCAGTTCTTC.

The genes are TRBV19 and TRBJ2-5, with 10 bases fitting TRBD2. The CDR3 has 16 residues. V shed 6 bases, J shed 5 bases, and the junction held 12 bases outside the gene matches. Germline CDR1 is LNHDA and CDR2 is SQIVND (reference sequence). CDR3 protein: CASSYEREGGLETQYF. The CDR3 nucleotides read TGTGCCAGTAGCTACGAGCGGGAGGGAGGGTTGGAGACCCAGTACTTC.

The chain is built from TRBV5-4 and TRBJ1-1; 7 bases line up with TRBD1. CDR1 and CDR2 (germline): SGHNT, YYREEE (reference sequence). Germline trimming cut 4 bases from V and 2 bases from J; bases unmatched to any gene: 5. The CDR3 length is 14 residues. CDR3 region: CASSRDRDNTEAFF. The CDR3 bases are TGTGCCAGCAGCCGTGACAGGGATAACACTGAAGCTTTCTTT.

The chain has TRBV2 and TRBJ1-5; D not resolved. This CDR3 region has 13 residues. V shed 5 bases and J shed 4 bases, with 9 bases lying between them. Germline V CDR1 and CDR2: SNHLY, FYNNEI. CDR3 in amino acids: CASSREINQPQHF. CDR3 nucleotides: TGTGCCAGCAGTCGTGAGATTAATCAGCCCCAGCATTTT. Filled out from reference TRBV2 and TRBJ1-5, the complete variable domain reads EPEVTQTPSHQVTQMGQEVILRCVPISNHLYFYWYRQILGQKVEFLVSFYNNEISEKSEIFDDQFSVERPDGSNFTLKIRSTKLEDSAMYFCASSREINQPQHFGDGTRLSIL.

This clone was counted a few times. The chain is built from TRBV4-1 and TRBJ2-2, with TRBD1 as a possible D gene (6 bases). The CDR3 covers 17 residues. Trimming cost V 1 base and J 0 bases, with 12 bases left between them. CDR1 MGHRA and CDR2 YSYEKL come from the germline V gene. This CDR3 is CASSQGHRDANTGELFF. The CDR3, as DNA: TGCGCCAGCAGCCAAGGCCACAGGGACGCGAACACCGGGGAGCTGTTTTTT.

V and J are TRBV4-3 and TRBJ2-3; the D gene is possibly TRBD2 (6 bases). The germline gives CDR1 LGHNA, CDR2 YSLEER. The CDR3 spans 14 residues. V was trimmed by 4 bases and J by 5 bases, leaving 13 bases between them. The CDR3 loop is CASSRLVKLDTQYF. CDR3 DNA sequence: TGCGCCAGCAGCCGACTAGTTAAGTTAGATACGCAGTATTTT.

V usage is TRBV7-6 and J usage is TRBJ2-2; 8 bases agree with TRBD1. This CDR3 is 16 amino acids long. Germline CDR1 and CDR2: SGHVS and FNYEAQ. The trim removed 5 bases at V and 1 base at J, leaving 6 bases unmatched. The CDR3 here is CASSTWTGQNTGELFF. In DNA form, the CDR3 reads TGTGCCAGCAGCACGTGGACAGGGCAGAACACCGGGGAGCTGTTTTTT.

The CDR3 nucleotides are TGTGCCAGTAACGCAAACACCGGGACAGCAGAAGGTCAGCCCCAGCATTTT. It encodes CASNANTGTAEGQPQHF. This chain connects TRBV19 to TRBJ1-5; 7 bases are a match to TRBD1. After removal of 7 bases from V and 6 bases from J, the junction contained 18 bases not matched to a gene. The CDR3 has 17 residues. Germline loops: CDR1 LNHDA, CDR2 SQIVND (reference sequence).

This sequence joins TRBV6-5 and TRBJ2-7; 8 nucleotides line up with TRBD2. The J segment lost 1 base and the V segment lost 4 bases, leaving 6 bases of the junction unmatched. The CDR3 is 15 residues long. The germline V gene has CDR1 MNHEY and CDR2 SVGAGI. CDR3 in amino acids: CASSSGGFSSYEQYF. CDR3 sequence (DNA): TGTGCCAGCAGTTCGGGGGGGTTTTCATCCTACGAGCAGTACTTC.

The chain employs TRBV6-4 and TRBJ1-1, with 9 bases matching TRBD1. CDR3 length equals 13 residues. Per the germline V gene, CDR1 is MRHNA and CDR2 is SNTAGT. The V and J ends lost 4 bases and 3 bases, in that order; junction bases with no gene match: 0. The CDR3 DNA reads as TGTGCCAGCAGTGGGGACAGGGACACTGAAGCTTTCTTT. It encodes CASSGDRDTEAFF.

The CDR3 loop is CSAAGQGATQYF. The CDR3 region has the DNA TGCAGCGCCGCCGGCCAGGGGGCTACGCAGTATTTT. The chain employs TRBV29-1 and TRBJ2-3; 8 nucleotides align to TRBD1. The germline V gene has CDR1 SQVTM and CDR2 ANQGSEA. The CDR3 consists of 12 residues. Trimming at V came to 7 bases and at J to 8 bases, leaving 8 bases not matched to a gene.

This sequence joins TRBV18 and TRBJ2-3, with 7 bases fitting TRBD1. This CDR3 is built from 15 residues. V lost 2 bases to trimming and J lost 0 bases; unmatched junction nucleotides: 2. CDR1 and CDR2 from the germline V gene are KGHSH and LQKENI. The DNA for the CDR3 is TGTGCCAGCTCACCATGGGACAGTAGCACAGATACGCAGTATTTT. Its protein is CASSPWDSSTDTQYF.

The rearrangement uses TRBV5-4 and TRBJ2-5; D might be TRBD1 (9 bases). CDR1 and CDR2 from the germline V gene are SGHNT and YYREEE (reference sequence). The CDR3 loop spans 16 amino acids. V lost 6 bases, J lost 3 bases, and 21 bases lay in between. The CDR3: CASTSGGTGKEETQYF. The CDR3 bases are TGTGCCAGCACTTCGGGGGGGACAGGGAAAGAAGAGACCCAGTACTTC.

This clone was detected once. The chain links TRBV6-5 to TRBJ2-1; 12 bases fit TRBD2. J gave up 8 bases and V 0 bases, and 5 bases lay outside the gene matches. CDR3 length equals 16 residues. Germline CDR1 is MNHEY and CDR2 is SVGAGI. The CDR3 spells CASSYSTSGSAYEQFF. Here the CDR3 DNA reads TGTGCCAGCAGTTACTCGACTAGCGGGAGTGCATATGAGCAGTTCTTC.

V gene TRBV7-9 combines with J gene TRBJ1-2; D is unclear. The ends were cut back, 0 bases at V and 8 bases at J, with 13 bases in the middle. Germline lookup yields CDR1 SEHNR and CDR2 FQNEAQ (reference sequence). CDR3 length: 14 residues. This CDR3 reads CASSLAQFRSGYTF. The CDR3 nucleotides read TGTGCCAGCAGCTTAGCACAGTTCAGGTCCGGCTACACCTTC.